Described below is a single TCR beta chain sequence and its context. The data originate from a study of shared clonotypes between healthy human individuals. Measured with immunoSEQ multiplex PCR; TCRdb has only the in-frame clones, and not every one. The table lists about 2,500,000 clones, roughly 92% of them singletons. CD45RA-negative memory and CD45RA+ naive subsets were split from the CD4+ cells. There are 16 residues in the CDR3. Germline V gene sequence: CDR1 MGHRA, CDR2 YSYEKL. J lost 3 bases, V lost 2 bases, and 5 bases had no gene match. This TCR came from a man younger than 35 in good health. The gene calls are TRBV4-1 and TRBJ2-7; 12 positions agree with TRBD1. Sequenced: naive CD4+ T cells sorted from blood. Specified subset: CD45RA+ positively selected. The CDR3 region is CASSQRGTGGYYEQYF. CDR3 DNA sequence: TGCGCCAGCAGCCAACGAGGGACAGGGGGCTACTACGAGCAGTACTTC.